The 12 T cell receptor beta chains in this list originate from one sample, sequenced in a study of cytomegalovirus exposure and HLA in healthy donors. This PCR relied on a set of 60 Vbeta primers and 13 Jbeta primers. Sequencing used immunoSEQ multiplex PCR; TCRdb keeps in-frame clones, though not all of them. Here the sample spans under 200,000 clones, about 82% being singletons. Material for sequencing was PBMCs. These receptors were obtained from a woman aged 50 to 60 in good health and CMV-seropositive.

This clone was seen only a few times. V usage is TRBV30 and J usage is TRBJ1-5, with TRBD1 identical over 7 bases. Germline V gives CDR1 GTSNPN, CDR2 SVGIG (reference sequence). The CDR3 runs 13 residues. V lost 5 bases, J lost 0 bases, and 1 base stayed unmatched. The CDR3 here is CAWGTDSNQPQHF. As DNA, the CDR3 is TGTGCCTGGGGGACAGATAGCAATCAGCCCCAGCATTTT.

The V and J genes are TRBV7-2 and TRBJ2-3, with TRBD2 matching over 12 bases. The CDR3 covers 17 residues. V dropped 0 bases and J dropped 2; count of bases not matched to a gene: 3. CDR1 is SGHTA, CDR2 FQGNSA, per germline. DNA of the CDR3: TGTGCCAGCAGCTTAGCGGGGACTAGCGGGTTCACAGATACGCAGTATTTT. Translated, it gives CASSLAGTSGFTDTQYF.

The chain recombines TRBV7-2 with TRBJ1-2; 10 bases fit TRBD1. Germline values: CDR1 SGHTA, CDR2 FQGNSA. Trimming removed 4 bases from V and 6 bases from J; junction bases left unmatched: 8. The CDR3 length is 15 residues. CDR3 coding DNA: TGTGCCAGCAGCTCCCTTGGGACAGGGGTTAATGGCTACACCTTC. This translates into CASSSLGTGVNGYTF.

This clone was recorded once. The gene calls are TRBV9 and TRBJ2-1, with D perhaps TRBD2 (6 bases). Trimming shortened V by 0 bases and J by 7 bases, and 14 bases separated the two germline ends. CDR3 length: 15 residues. Germline assignment: CDR1 SGDLS and CDR2 YYNGEE. This chain's CDR3 is CASSVGLGGGNEQFF. The CDR3 coding sequence is TGTGCCAGCAGCGTAGGTTTAGGTGGAGGGAATGAGCAGTTCTTC.

This chain links TRBV7-2 with TRBJ1-1; the D gene is possibly TRBD1 (5 bases). The CDR3 runs to 12 residues. Germline V lookup: CDR1 SGHTA, CDR2 FQGNSA. The V gene lost 6 bases and the J gene lost 5 bases, with 10 bases spanning the gap. CDR3 residues: CASSTQGTEAFF. In DNA, the CDR3 is TGTGCCAGCAGTACTCAGGGTACTGAAGCTTTCTTT.

In nucleotides, the CDR3 is TGCGCCAGCAGCTTCCCTCGGGGGGCTGAGACCCAGTACTTC. It is translated as CASSFPRGAETQYF. V gene TRBV5-1 combines with J gene TRBJ2-5; perhaps TRBD2 as D (7 bases). CDR1 is SGHRS, CDR2 YFSETQ, per germline. This CDR3 contains 14 residues. V shed 2 bases and J shed 5 bases, with 13 bases lying between them.

J is TRBJ2-5 and V is TRBV30, with D possibly TRBD2 on 5 matching bases. In germline, CDR1 is GTSNPN, CDR2 SVGIG (reference sequence). There are 15 residues in the CDR3. The V end lost 7 bases, the J end lost 2 bases, and 20 bases lay between the germline ends. The CDR3: CAFRRIGGSQETQYF. The CDR3 coding sequence is TGTGCCTTTCGGAGGATCGGCGGATCTCAAGAGACCCAGTACTTC.

V is TRBV28 and J is TRBJ2-5; D call uncertain. The CDR3 spans 11 residues. Trimming shortened V by 7 bases and J by 5 bases, and 8 bases separated the two germline ends. In germline, CDR1 is MDHEN, CDR2 SYDVKM. CDR3 protein: CASIDRETQYF. DNA of the CDR3: TGTGCCAGCATTGATCGGGAGACCCAGTACTTC.

The CDR3 coding sequence is TGTGCCAGCAGTCCGACAGGGAACACTGAAGCTTTCTTT. Residues: CASSPTGNTEAFF. This rearrangement joins TRBV27 to TRBJ1-1, with D maybe TRBD1 (6 bases). Trimming removed 5 bases at V and 1 base at J, with 8 bases between. CDR3 length: 13 amino acids. Germline V gene data show CDR1 as MNHEY and CDR2 as SMNVEV (reference sequence).

V usage is TRBV5-4 and J usage is TRBJ1-1; D gene uncertain. The V gene lost 0 bases and the J gene lost 4 bases, with 10 bases spanning the gap. The CDR3 totals 14 residues. Germline V gene data show CDR1 as SGHNT and CDR2 as YYREEE (reference sequence). CDR3: CASSLDFLSTEAFF. The CDR3 nucleotides are TGTGCCAGCAGCTTGGATTTTTTGAGCACTGAAGCTTTCTTT.

This chain joins TRBV29-1 and TRBJ2-2; TRBD1 might be the D (6 bases). Germline CDR1 is SQVTM and CDR2 is ANQGSEA. Trimming left V 3 bases short and J 9 bases short, with 17 bases between. The CDR3 covers 14 residues. CDR3 DNA: TGCAGCGTTGAGGGACAACTATCGCCCCGGGAGCTGTTTTTT. This codes for CSVEGQLSPRELFF.

Only one count was recorded for this clone. The chain employs TRBV19 and TRBJ1-4, with 7 bases fitting TRBD1. Germline CDR1 LNHDA, CDR2 SQIVND (reference sequence). V shed 6 bases and J 4 bases; nucleotides not matched to a gene: 8. The CDR3 is 15 amino acids. The CDR3 here is CASRPPGQYNEKLFF. DNA for the CDR3: TGTGCCAGTAGGCCTCCGGGACAGTATAATGAAAAACTGTTTTTT.